This is a list of T cell receptor beta chains from one sample in a study of cytomegalovirus exposure and HLA in healthy donors. Method: immunoSEQ multiplex PCR; TCRdb's copy keeps in-frame clones and lacks some. This sample has 200,000 or so clones, with roughly 74% found just once. The sequenced sample was PBMCs. The receptors shown here come from a woman in her 30s in good health and CMV-seropositive. Each CDR3 is given without its conserved first and last residue.

V,J,CDR3
TRBV7-2,TRBJ1-2,ASSLPHQGAGGYT
TRBV9,TRBJ2-1,ASSVGLLAGHEQF
TRBV5-1,TRBJ1-1,ASSYRGLDTEAF
TRBV2,TRBJ2-1,ASVGTSGSSYNEQF
TRBV11-2,TRBJ1-1,ASILGQAGMSEAF
TRBV6-5,TRBJ1-2,ASSYQGGYT
TRBV18,TRBJ1-5,ASSPTGGLGNQPQH
TRBV27,TRBJ2-5,ASSAGGRKTQY
TRBV28,TRBJ2-3,ASSFMVGWEESTDTQY
TRBV7-6,TRBJ2-1,ASSLAPATGYNEQF
TRBV19,TRBJ1-5,ASSMREGNQPQH
TRBV11-2,TRBJ2-5,ASSFAGQETQY
TRBV2,TRBJ2-1,ASRVRELRDEQF
TRBV19,TRBJ2-2,ASTHSVIPGELF
TRBV6-4,TRBJ1-2,ASRPGQGGYGYT
TRBV10-3,TRBJ1-1,AISLAGQNTEAF
TRBV9,TRBJ1-2,ASSAPRGVYGYT
TRBV4-2,TRBJ1-4,ASSQDQEGYEKLF
TRBV4-1,TRBJ1-3,ASSQDGLSGNTIY
TRBV5-1,TRBJ2-7,ASRKDSSSSYEQY
TRBV4-1,TRBJ1-2,ASSRDSDSVLYGYT
TRBV4-3,TRBJ1-2,ASSHREGGLGYT
TRBV7-8,TRBJ2-4,ASSLAGLIAKNIQY
TRBV9,TRBJ2-1,ASSGPGLVFNEQF
TRBV2,TRBJ2-5,ASSVALAGGTWETQY